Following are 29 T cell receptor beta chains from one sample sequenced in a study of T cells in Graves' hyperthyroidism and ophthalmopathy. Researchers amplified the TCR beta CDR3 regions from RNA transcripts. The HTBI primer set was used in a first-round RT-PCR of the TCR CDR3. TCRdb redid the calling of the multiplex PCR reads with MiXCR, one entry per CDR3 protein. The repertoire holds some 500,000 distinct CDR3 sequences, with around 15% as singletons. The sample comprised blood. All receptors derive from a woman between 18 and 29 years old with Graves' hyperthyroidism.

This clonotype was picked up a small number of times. CDR3 sequence reads: CASSPVRELTQYF. The CDR3 DNA reads TGTGCCAGCAGCCCGGTGAGGGAATTAACGCAGTATTTT. The genes are TRBV5-5 and TRBJ2-3; tentatively, D is TRBD2 (5 bases). V was pared by 4 bases and J by 9 bases, with 15 bases between. The CDR3 extends over 13 amino acids. CDR1 and CDR2 from the germline V gene are SGHKS and YYEKEE (reference sequence).

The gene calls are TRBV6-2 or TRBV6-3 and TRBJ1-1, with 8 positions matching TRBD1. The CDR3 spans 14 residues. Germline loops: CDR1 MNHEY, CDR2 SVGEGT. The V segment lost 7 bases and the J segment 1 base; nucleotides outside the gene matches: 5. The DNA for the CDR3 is TGTGCCAGCACCGCAGACAGGGGGAACACTGAAGCTTTCTTT. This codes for CASTADRGNTEAFF.

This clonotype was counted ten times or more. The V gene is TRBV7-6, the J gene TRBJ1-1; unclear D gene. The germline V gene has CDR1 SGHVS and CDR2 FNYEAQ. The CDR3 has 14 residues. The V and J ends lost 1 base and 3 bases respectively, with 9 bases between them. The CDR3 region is CASSLGDEDTEAFF. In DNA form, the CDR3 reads TGTGCCAGCAGCTTAGGTGATGAGGACACTGAAGCTTTCTTT. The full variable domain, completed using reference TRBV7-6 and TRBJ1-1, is GAGVSQSPRYKVTKRGQDVALRCDPISGHVSLYWYRQALGQGPEFLTYFNYEAQQDKSGLPNDRFSAERPEGSISTLTIQRTEQRDSAMYRCASSLGDEDTEAFFGQGTRLTVV.

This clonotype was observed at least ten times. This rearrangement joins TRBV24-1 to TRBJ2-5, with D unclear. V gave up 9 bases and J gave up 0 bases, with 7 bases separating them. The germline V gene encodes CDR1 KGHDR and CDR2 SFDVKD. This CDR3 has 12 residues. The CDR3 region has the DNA TGTGCCACCCAAAGAGACCAAGAGACCCAGTACTTC. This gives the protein CATQRDQETQYF.

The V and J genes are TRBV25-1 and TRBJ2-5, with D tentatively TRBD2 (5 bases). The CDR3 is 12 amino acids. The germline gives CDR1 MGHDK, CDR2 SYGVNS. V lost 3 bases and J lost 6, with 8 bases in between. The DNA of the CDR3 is TGTGCCAGCAGTGATCCGGGAAAGACCCAGTACTTC. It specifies CASSDPGKTQYF.

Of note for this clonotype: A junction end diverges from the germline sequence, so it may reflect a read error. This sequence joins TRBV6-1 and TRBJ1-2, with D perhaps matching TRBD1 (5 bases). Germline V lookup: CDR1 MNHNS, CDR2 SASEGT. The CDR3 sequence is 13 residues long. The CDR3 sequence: CASSEATNTGLPF. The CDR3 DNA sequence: TGTGCCAGCAGTGAAGCAACGAACACGGGACTTCCCTTC.

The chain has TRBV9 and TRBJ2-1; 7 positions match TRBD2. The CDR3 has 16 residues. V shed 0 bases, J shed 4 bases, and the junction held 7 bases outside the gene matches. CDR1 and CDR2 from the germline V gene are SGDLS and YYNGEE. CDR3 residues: CASSVGSSGLYNEQFF. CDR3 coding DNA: TGTGCCAGCAGCGTAGGTTCTAGCGGACTATACAATGAGCAGTTCTTC.

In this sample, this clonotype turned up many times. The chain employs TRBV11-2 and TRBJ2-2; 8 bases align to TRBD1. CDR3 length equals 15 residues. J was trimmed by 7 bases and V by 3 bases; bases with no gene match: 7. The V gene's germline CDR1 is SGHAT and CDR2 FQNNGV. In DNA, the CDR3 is TGTGCCAGCAGCTTCCGCAGGGGGCCGGTCGGGGAGCTGTTTTTT. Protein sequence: CASSFRRGPVGELFF. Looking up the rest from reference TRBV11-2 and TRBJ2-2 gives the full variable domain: EAGVAQSPRYKIIEKRQSVAFWCNPISGHATLYWYQQILGQGPKLLIQFQNNGVVDDSQLPKDRFSAERLKGVDSTLKIQPAKLEDSAVYLCASSFRRGPVGELFFGEGSRLTVL.

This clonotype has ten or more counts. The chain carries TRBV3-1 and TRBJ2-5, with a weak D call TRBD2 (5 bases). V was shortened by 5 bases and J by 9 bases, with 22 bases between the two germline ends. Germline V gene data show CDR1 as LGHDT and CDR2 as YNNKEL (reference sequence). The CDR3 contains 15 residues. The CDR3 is CASSVGLVRVVAQYF. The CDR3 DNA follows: TGTGCCAGCAGCGTCGGACTGGTCCGGGTTGTGGCCCAGTACTTC.

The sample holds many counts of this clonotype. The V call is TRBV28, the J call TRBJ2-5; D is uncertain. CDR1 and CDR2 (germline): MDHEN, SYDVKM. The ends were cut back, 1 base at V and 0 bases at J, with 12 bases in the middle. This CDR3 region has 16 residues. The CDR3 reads CASSLSGGTYQETQYF. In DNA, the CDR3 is TGTGCCAGCAGTTTATCCGGCGGAACGTACCAAGAGACCCAGTACTTC.

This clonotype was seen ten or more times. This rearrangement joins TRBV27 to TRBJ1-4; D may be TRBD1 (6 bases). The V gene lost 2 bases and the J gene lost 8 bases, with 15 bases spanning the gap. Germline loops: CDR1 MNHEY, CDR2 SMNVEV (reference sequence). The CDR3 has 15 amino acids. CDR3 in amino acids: CASSLQGHLVEKLFF. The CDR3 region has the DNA TGTGCCAGCAGTTTACAGGGGCACTTGGTGGAAAAACTGTTTTTT.

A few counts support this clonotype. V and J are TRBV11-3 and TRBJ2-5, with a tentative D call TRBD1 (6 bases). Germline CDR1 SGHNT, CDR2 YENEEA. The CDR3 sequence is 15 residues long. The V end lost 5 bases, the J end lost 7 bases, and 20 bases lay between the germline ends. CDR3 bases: TGTGCCAGCAGCCCCCTTACAGGGAAACTCGGGACCCAGTACTTC. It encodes CASSPLTGKLGTQYF.

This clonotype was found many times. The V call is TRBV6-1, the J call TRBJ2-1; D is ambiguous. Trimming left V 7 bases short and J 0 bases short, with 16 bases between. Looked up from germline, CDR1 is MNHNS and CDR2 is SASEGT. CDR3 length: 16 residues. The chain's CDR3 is CASTEGRLSSYNEQFF. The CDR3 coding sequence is TGTGCCAGCACGGAAGGCAGGCTAAGCTCCTACAATGAGCAGTTCTTC.

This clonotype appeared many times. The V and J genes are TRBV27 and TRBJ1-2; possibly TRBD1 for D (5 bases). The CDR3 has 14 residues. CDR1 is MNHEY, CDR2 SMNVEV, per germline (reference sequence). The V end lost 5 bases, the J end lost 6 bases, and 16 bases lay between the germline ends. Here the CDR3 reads CASSLRRRGDGYTF. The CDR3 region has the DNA TGTGCCAGCAGTCTACGACGGAGGGGCGATGGCTACACCTTC.

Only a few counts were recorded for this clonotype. The DNA of the CDR3 is TGTGCCACCAGTGATTTTCCCGGGGACAACACCGGGGAGCTGTTTTTT. It is translated as CATSDFPGDNTGELFF. J is TRBJ2-2 and V is TRBV24-1; D is tentatively TRBD1 or TRBD2 (5 bases each). Germline V lookup: CDR1 KGHDR, CDR2 SFDVKD. V shed 1 base and J shed 2 bases, with 10 bases lying between them. The CDR3 is made up of 16 amino acids.

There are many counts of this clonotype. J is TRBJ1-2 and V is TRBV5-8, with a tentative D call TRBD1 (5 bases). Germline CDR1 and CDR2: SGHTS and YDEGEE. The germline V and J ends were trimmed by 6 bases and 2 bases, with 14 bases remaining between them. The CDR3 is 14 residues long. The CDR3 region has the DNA TGTGCCAGCATCGACACCGGACAAAACTATGGCTACACCTTC. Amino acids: CASIDTGQNYGYTF.

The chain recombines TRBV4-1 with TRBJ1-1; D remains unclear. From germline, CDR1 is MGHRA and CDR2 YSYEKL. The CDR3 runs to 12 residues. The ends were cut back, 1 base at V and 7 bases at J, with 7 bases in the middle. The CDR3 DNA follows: TGCGCCAGCAGCCAAGGAACGGATGAAGCTTTCTTT. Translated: CASSQGTDEAFF.

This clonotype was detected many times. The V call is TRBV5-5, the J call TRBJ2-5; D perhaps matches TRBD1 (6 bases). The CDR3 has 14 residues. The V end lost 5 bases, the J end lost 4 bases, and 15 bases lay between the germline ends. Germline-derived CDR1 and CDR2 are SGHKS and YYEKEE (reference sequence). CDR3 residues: CASRSQMGAETQYF. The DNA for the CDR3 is TGTGCCAGCAGATCACAGATGGGGGCAGAGACCCAGTACTTC. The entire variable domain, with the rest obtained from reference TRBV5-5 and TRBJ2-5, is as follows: DAGVTQSPTHLIKTRGQQVTLRCSPISGHKSVSWYQQVLGQGPQFIFQYYEKEERGRGNFPDRFSARQFPNYSSELNVNALLLGDSALYLCASRSQMGAETQYFGPGTRLLVL.

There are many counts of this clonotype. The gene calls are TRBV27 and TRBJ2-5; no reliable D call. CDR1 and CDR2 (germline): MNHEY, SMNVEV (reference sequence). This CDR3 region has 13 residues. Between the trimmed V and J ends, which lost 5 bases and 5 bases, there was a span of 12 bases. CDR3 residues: CASSPPNEETQYF. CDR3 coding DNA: TGTGCCAGCAGTCCCCCCAATGAGGAGACCCAGTACTTC.

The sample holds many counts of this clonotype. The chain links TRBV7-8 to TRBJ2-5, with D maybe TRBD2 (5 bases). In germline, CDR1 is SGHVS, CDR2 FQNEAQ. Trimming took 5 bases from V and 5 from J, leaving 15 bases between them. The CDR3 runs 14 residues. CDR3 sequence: CASSLRGWEETQYF. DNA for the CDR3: TGTGCCAGCAGCCTCCGAGGGTGGGAGGAGACCCAGTACTTC.

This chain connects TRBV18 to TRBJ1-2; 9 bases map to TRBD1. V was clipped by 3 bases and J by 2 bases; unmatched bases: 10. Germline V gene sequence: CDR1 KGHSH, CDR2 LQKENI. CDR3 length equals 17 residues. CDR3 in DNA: TGTGCCAGCTCACCTCCTATCCTGACAGGGGGGAACTATGGCTACACCTTC. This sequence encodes CASSPPILTGGNYGYTF. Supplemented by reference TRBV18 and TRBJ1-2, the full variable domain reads NAGVMQNPRHLVRRRGQEARLRCSPMKGHSHVYWYRQLPEEGLKFMVYLQKENIIDESGMPKERFSAEFPKEGPSILRIQQVVRGDSAAYFCASSPPILTGGNYGYTFGSGTRLTVV.

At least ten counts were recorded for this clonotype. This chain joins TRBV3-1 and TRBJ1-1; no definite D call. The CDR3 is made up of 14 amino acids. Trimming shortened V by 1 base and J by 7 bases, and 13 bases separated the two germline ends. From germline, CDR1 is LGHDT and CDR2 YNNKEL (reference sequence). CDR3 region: CASSQGMGGVEAFF. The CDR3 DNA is TGTGCCAGCAGCCAAGGGATGGGAGGAGTTGAAGCTTTCTTT.

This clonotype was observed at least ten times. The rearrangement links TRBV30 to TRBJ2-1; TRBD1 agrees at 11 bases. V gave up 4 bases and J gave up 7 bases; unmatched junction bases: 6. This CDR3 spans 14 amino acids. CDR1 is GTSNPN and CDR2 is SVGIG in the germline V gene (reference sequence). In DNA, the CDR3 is TGTGCCTGGAAGGGACAGGGGGTTTCAAATGAGCAGTTCTTC. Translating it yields CAWKGQGVSNEQFF.

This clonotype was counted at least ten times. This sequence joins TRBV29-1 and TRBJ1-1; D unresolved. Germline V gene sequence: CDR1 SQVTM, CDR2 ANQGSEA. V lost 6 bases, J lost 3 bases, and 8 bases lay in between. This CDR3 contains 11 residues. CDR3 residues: CSVHEDTEAFF. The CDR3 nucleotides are TGCAGCGTACATGAGGACACTGAAGCTTTCTTT.

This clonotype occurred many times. CDR3 DNA sequence: TGTGCCAGCAGTTACTCGGGGGGAAAGAACACTGAAGCTTTCTTT. This gives the protein CASSYSGGKNTEAFF. This chain links TRBV6-6 with TRBJ1-1; tentatively, D is TRBD1 (5 bases). V was pared by 0 bases and J by 1 base, with 9 bases between. This CDR3 has 15 residues. Germline V gene sequence: CDR1 MNHNY, CDR2 SVGAGI (reference sequence).

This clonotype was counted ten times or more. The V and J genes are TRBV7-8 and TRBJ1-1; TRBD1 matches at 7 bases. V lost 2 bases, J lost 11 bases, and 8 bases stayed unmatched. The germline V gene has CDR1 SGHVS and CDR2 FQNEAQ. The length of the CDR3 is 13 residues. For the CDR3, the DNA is TGTGCCAGCAGCTTACTTGACAGGGCGCATGCTTTCTTT. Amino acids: CASSLLDRAHAFF.

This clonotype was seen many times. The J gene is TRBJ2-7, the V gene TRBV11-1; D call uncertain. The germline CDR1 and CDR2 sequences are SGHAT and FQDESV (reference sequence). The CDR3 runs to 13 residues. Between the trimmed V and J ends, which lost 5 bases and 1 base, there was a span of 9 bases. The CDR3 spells CASSVTRSYEQYF. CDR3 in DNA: TGTGCCAGCAGCGTTACACGGTCCTACGAGCAGTACTTC. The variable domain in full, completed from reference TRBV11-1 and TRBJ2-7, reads EAEVAQSPRYKITEKSQAVAFWCDPISGHATLYWYRQILGQGPELLVQFQDESVVDDSQLPKDRFSAERLKGVDSTLKIQPAELGDSAMYLCASSVTRSYEQYFGPGTRLTVT.

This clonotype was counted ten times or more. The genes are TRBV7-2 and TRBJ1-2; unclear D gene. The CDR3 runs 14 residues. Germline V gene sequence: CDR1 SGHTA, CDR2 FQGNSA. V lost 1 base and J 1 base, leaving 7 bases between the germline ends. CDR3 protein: CASSLERVNYGYTF. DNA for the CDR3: TGTGCCAGCAGCTTAGAACGGGTTAACTATGGCTACACCTTC.

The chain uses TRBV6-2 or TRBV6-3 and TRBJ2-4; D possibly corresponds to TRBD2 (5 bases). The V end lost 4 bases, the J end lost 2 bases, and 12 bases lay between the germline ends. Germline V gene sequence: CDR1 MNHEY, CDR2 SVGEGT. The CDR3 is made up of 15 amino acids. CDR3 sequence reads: CASSWALGTKNIQYF. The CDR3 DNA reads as TGTGCCAGCAGTTGGGCCCTCGGGACCAAAAACATTCAGTACTTC.